This T cell receptor beta chain was retrieved from a study of naive and memory T cell subsets. Overall study results and limits: TCR transcript changes with activation or differentiation may affect this RNA method.

Ligated cDNA underwent four rounds of PCR with nested alpha and beta constant region primers and SP2. For blood and skin samples, reverse transcription used TCR alpha and beta constant primers. TCRdb passed the 5' RACE reads through MiXCR, listing each CDR3 protein once. Found here are roughly 56,000 distinct CDR3 sequences, roughly 7% of them singletons; the top ten hold about a tenth. A UMI-containing oligonucleotide was joined by 3' ligation to the TCR cDNA template. RNA was extracted from around 2.5 ml of whole blood of healthy adults. Cells were not sorted; total RNA input targeted roughly 1 to 1000 ng. The CDR3 is 13 residues long. Trimming pared 0 bases from V and 0 bases from J, leaving 3 bases between. CDR1 and CDR2 from the germline V gene are SGHNT and YYREEE (reference sequence). There are a few counts of this clonotype. Its target is not known.

The receptor was isolated from a male donor in good health. The V call is TRBV5-4, the J call TRBJ1-1, with no clear D. The CDR3 spells CASSLEVNTEAFF. CDR3 sequence (DNA): TGTGCCAGCAGCTTGGAAGTGAACACTGAAGCTTTCTTT.